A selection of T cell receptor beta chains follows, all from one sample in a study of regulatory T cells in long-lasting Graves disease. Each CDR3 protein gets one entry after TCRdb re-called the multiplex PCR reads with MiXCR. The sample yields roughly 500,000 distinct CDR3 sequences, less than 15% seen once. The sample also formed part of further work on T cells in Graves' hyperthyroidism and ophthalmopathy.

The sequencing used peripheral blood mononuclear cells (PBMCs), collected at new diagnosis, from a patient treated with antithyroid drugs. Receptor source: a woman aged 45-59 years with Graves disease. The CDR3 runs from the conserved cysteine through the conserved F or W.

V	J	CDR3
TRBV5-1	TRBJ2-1	CASSPNVGTSSGEQFF
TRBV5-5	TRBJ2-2	CASSQITWGLAGGSAGELFF
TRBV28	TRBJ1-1	CASSQNTEAFF
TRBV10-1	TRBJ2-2	CASRSSGDTGELFF
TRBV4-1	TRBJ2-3	CASTLGRQGTDTQYF
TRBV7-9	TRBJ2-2	CASIPLSLELFF
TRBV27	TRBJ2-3	CASSLGTHTQYF
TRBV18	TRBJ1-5	CASSPRGQEDGQPQHF
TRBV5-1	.	CASSFSLNQETQYF
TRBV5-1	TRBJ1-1	CASSLDKPNTEAFF
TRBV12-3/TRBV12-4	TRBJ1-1	CASRPNLNTEAFF
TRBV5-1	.	CASSFGVVQETQYF
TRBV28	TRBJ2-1	CANSGSSSYNEQFF
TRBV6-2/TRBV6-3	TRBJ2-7	CASSPGWGMRYEQYF
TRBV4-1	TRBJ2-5	CASSQARTQETQYF
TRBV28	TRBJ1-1	CASTRTGLEAFF
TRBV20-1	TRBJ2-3	CSARGGPGVTDTQYF
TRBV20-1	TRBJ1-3	CSAWVEANSGNTIYF
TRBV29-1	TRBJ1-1	CSVEVSSRQTNTEAFF
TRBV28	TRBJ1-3	CASNVQGTSGNTIYF
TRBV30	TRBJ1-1	CAWRKQGRWAFF
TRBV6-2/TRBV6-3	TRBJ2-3	CASSKRTSGRWDTQYF
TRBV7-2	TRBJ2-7	CASSLGAGEGWEQYF
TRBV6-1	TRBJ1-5	CASRGPRDFHQPQHF
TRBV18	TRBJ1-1	CASSRPYDRNTEAFF
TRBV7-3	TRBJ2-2	CASSPPSGELFF
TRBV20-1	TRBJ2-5	CSASSFAGVEETQYF
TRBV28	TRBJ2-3	CASTEREERDTQYF
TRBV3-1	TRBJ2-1	CASSQSWAASSYNEQFF
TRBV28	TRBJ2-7	CASRSTSGSYEQYF
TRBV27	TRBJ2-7	CASSFGLAADYEQYF
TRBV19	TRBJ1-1	CASSIPRRGAMNTEAFF
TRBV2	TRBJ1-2	CASSQGEVNYGYTF
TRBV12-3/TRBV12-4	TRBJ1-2	CASRGTYSNSGGYTF
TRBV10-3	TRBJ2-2	CAISAGTKNTGELFF
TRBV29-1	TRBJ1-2	CSVESQDYGYTF
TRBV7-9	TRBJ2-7	CASSSGTSGILSYEQYF
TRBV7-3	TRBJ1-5	CASSFWGINQPQHF
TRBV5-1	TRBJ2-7	CATSPNLAGRAEQYF
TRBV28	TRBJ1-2	CAGSDSPGVYGYTF
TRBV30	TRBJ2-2	CAWKVRDRGFTGELFF
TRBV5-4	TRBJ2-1	CASSLEREWYNEQFF
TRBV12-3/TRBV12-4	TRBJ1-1	CASSWRRTGDRNTEAFF
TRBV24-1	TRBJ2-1	CATSDPYGVINEQFF
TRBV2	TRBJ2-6	CASRSTGSGANVLTF
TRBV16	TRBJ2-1	CASSQLAGDEQFF
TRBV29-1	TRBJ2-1	CSVGRGTGEEQFF
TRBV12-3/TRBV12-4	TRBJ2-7	CASSLFGYEQYF
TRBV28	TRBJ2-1	CASTQGLSSYNEQFF
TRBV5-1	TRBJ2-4	CASSLELTGIAKNIQYF
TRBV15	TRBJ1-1	CATSRGQGTNTEAFF
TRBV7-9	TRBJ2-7	CASSLGLGRSYEQYF
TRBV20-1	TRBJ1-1	CSASRWPRDTEAFF
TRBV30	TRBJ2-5	CARRTGGQGTQYF
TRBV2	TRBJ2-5	CASSEGSGRETQYF
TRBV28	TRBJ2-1	CASSLSVPDYNEQFF
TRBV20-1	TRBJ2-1	CSAGPSGRARYEQFF
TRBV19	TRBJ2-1	CASSISPSSHEQFF